Sequencing of this T cell receptor (beta chain) was carried out in a study of identical twins. Study-wide results and caveats: Out-of-frame alpha sequences shared by twins showed excess low generation probability. Analyses based on zero insertions could be partly confounded by invariant MAIT and iNKT cells.

This clonotype has more than one count but fewer than ten. Its matching antigen is unknown. Template switching introduced a universal primer site, and the cDNA bore unique molecular identifiers. Each CDR3 protein gets one entry after TCRdb re-called the 5' RACE reads with MiXCR. The sample lists some 1,700,000 distinct CDR3 sequences; around 29% were seen once. The CDR3 sequence is 13 residues long. Trimming cost V 3 bases and J 4 bases, with 10 bases left between them. CDR1 is GTSNPN, CDR2 SVGIG, per germline (reference sequence). The specimen was cord blood. The origin of this receptor is a newborn girl in good health. The chain uses TRBV30 and TRBJ2-1; D is possibly TRBD2 (5 bases). CDR3 loop: CAWRAQRYNEQFF. CDR3 DNA sequence: TGTGCCTGGAGGGCCCAGCGGTACAATGAGCAGTTCTTC. The full variable domain, with the rest looked up from reference TRBV30 and TRBJ2-1, is SQTIHQWPATLVQPVGSPLSLECTVEGTSNPNLYWYRQAAGRGLQLLFYSVGIGQISSEVPQNLSASRPQDRQFILSSKKLLLSDSGFYLCAWRAQRYNEQFFGPGTRLTVL.